This T cell receptor (beta chain) was profiled in a study of cytotoxic CD8 clonotypes in ibrutinib-treated CLL. In the study overall: Across the patients, about a dozen were relapsed/refractory, around 16 treatment-naive and fewer than 18 IGHV unmutated.

The CDR3 sequence is 14 residues long. Trimming removed 1 base from V and 3 bases from J, with 7 bases in between. Per the germline V gene, CDR1 is SEHNR and CDR2 is FQNEAQ (reference sequence). Notes on the study in general: Rising at ibrutinib response, clonality subsequently fell back toward baseline at progression.

Method: immunoSEQ multiplex PCR; TCRdb's copy keeps in-frame clones and lacks some. The table has over 250,000 clones, around 77% seen once. As to this clone: The antigen remains undetermined.

This clonotype was sampled from a human donor with chronic lymphocytic leukemia. J is TRBJ1-5 and V is TRBV7-9; D is unresolved. This specimen consisted of PBMCs, obtained at disease progression, from a patient treated with ibrutinib. CDR3: CASSLDGLNQPQHF. In DNA form, the CDR3 reads TGTGCCAGCAGCTTAGATGGCCTCAATCAGCCCCAGCATTTT.